These 22 T cell receptor beta chains were all obtained from the same sample, sequenced in a study of T cell responses to AZD1222 COVID-19 vaccine. TCRdb's copy holds only in-frame clones and misses some; the assay was immunoSEQ multiplex PCR. The data show 100,000 to 150,000 clones, roughly 90% seen once. Sequencing used peripheral blood, obtained on day 0 of AZD1222 vaccination. All receptors come from an adult in good health.

This chain joins TRBV24-1 and TRBJ1-5; 8 bases are a match to TRBD1. The CDR3 is made up of 15 amino acids. CDR1 is KGHDR and CDR2 is SFDVKD in the germline V gene. J was trimmed by 5 bases and V by 5 bases; bases with no gene match: 7. CDR3 nucleotide sequence: TGTGCCACCAGTGCTCCACAGGGGGGGGATCAGCCCCAGCATTTT. Translating gives CATSAPQGGDQPQHF.

The J gene is TRBJ2-5, the V gene TRBV29-1; D may be TRBD1 or TRBD2 (6 bases each). The germline gives CDR1 SQVTM, CDR2 ANQGSEA. The CDR3 extends over 13 amino acids. The ends were cut back, 4 bases at V and 5 bases at J, with 14 bases in the middle. CDR3 DNA sequence: TGCAGCGTTGGGGACAATGGGGGGGAGACCCAGTACTTC. The encoded protein is CSVGDNGGETQYF.

The gene calls are TRBV10-1 and TRBJ2-1; TRBD2 matches at 10 bases. V trimming: 10 bases; J trimming: 0 bases; junction bases outside the gene matches: 3. CDR3 length: 14 amino acids. Germline CDR1 and CDR2: WNHNN and SYGVQD (reference sequence). CDR3 DNA sequence: TGCGCCACCCCTAGCGGGAGCTCCTACAATGAGCAGTTCTTC. Translating it yields CATPSGSSYNEQFF.

The chain joins TRBV6-5 to TRBJ2-7, with D unclear. The V and J ends lost 5 bases and 2 bases respectively, with 10 bases between them. This CDR3 is 13 amino acids long. The V gene's germline CDR1 is MNHEY and CDR2 SVGAGI. DNA of the CDR3: TGTGCCAGCAGTCCCGTGAATGCCTACGAGCAGTACTTC. Amino acid sequence: CASSPVNAYEQYF.

The V call is TRBV6-5, the J call TRBJ2-1, with 8 bases identical to TRBD2. The CDR3 is 15 residues long. The junction had 3 bases not matched to a gene; V was cut back by 2 bases and J by 3 bases. The germline CDR1 and CDR2 sequences are MNHEY and SVGAGI. The CDR3 loop reads CASSYLAGGYNEQFF. The DNA of the CDR3 is TGTGCCAGCAGTTACCTAGCGGGCGGCTACAATGAGCAGTTCTTC.

V is TRBV10-2 and J is TRBJ1-4; D possibly corresponds to TRBD1 (6 bases). There are 15 residues in the CDR3. CDR1 is WSHSY, CDR2 SAAADI, per germline. Trimming left V 3 bases short and J 5 bases short, with 13 bases between. The CDR3 sequence: CASSDVQGSNEKLFF. The CDR3 DNA follows: TGCGCCAGCAGTGATGTACAGGGATCCAATGAAAAACTGTTTTTT.

V and J are TRBV6-5 and TRBJ1-3; no clear D gene. Trimming took 0 bases from V and 2 from J, leaving 11 bases between them. Per the germline V gene, CDR1 is MNHEY and CDR2 is SVGAGI. The CDR3 loop spans 16 amino acids. The CDR3 nucleotides are TGTGCCAGCAGTTACTCCACGAGTGTAGCTGGAAACACCATATATTTT. The encoded protein is CASSYSTSVAGNTIYF.

In this sample, this clone turned up a few times. This sequence joins TRBV5-1 and TRBJ2-7; weak D call: TRBD1 (6 bases). Trimming removed 0 bases at V and 3 bases at J, with 10 bases between. Germline V gene sequence: CDR1 SGHRS, CDR2 YFSETQ. The CDR3 consists of 14 residues. The DNA for the CDR3 is TGCGCCAGCAGCTTGGACAGGGCCGGCTACGAGCAGTACTTC. It yields the protein CASSLDRAGYEQYF.

The chain links TRBV2 to TRBJ1-2; D is perhaps TRBD1 (5 bases). With 4 bases removed from V and 3 bases from J, the gap between germline ends came to 9 bases. The CDR3 consists of 13 residues. Germline CDR1 SNHLY, CDR2 FYNNEI. In nucleotides, the CDR3 is TGTGCCAGCAGTGGGGGGGGATACTATGGCTACACCTTC. Amino acids: CASSGGGYYGYTF. Supplemented by reference TRBV2 and TRBJ1-2, the full variable domain reads EPEVTQTPSHQVTQMGQEVILRCVPISNHLYFYWYRQILGQKVEFLVSFYNNEISEKSEIFDDQFSVERPDGSNFTLKIRSTKLEDSAMYFCASSGGGYYGYTFGSGTRLTVV.

The chain joins TRBV7-9 to TRBJ1-2; D unresolved. Germline CDR1 reads SEHNR; CDR2 reads FQNEAQ (reference sequence). V was shortened by 6 bases and J by 13 bases, with 18 bases between the two germline ends. CDR3 length: 12 residues. CDR3 in amino acids: CASRQLLNPTTF. The DNA for the CDR3 is TGTGCCAGCAGGCAATTATTAAACCCAACCACCTTC.

This clone was observed a single time. The chain has TRBV28 and TRBJ1-3; D gene uncertain. The ends were cut back, 2 bases at V and 5 bases at J, with 13 bases in the middle. The CDR3 is 15 residues long. CDR1 is MDHEN, CDR2 SYDVKM, per germline. The CDR3, as DNA: TGTGCCAGCAGTTTAGCGGTAGAAACAAGAAACACCATATATTTT. Its protein is CASSLAVETRNTIYF.

The V gene is TRBV7-6, the J gene TRBJ1-3; TRBD1 aligns across 9 bases. The V gene end was trimmed by 3 bases and the J gene end by 0 bases; junction bases not matched to a gene: 6. This CDR3 has 17 residues. In germline, CDR1 is SGHVS, CDR2 FNYEAQ. CDR3 residues: CASSFYLTGGSGNTIYF. The CDR3, as DNA: TGTGCCAGCAGCTTCTATTTGACAGGGGGCTCTGGAAACACCATATATTTT.

This clone was counted a single time. Distinct nucleotide sequences in the sample also encode this CDR3. This chain links TRBV5-4 with TRBJ1-4, with 10 positions matching TRBD1. V was clipped by 4 bases and J by 5 bases; unmatched bases: 2. CDR3 size: 14 residues. Per the germline V gene, CDR1 is SGHNT and CDR2 is YYREEE (reference sequence). The CDR3 DNA sequence: TGTGCCAGCAGCCTGGGACAGGGGAATGAAAAACTGTTTTTT. Translating gives CASSLGQGNEKLFF.

The chain links TRBV24-1 to TRBJ1-3, with D tentatively TRBD1 (5 bases). Trimming removed 6 bases from V and 3 bases from J, with 11 bases in between. The CDR3 consists of 14 residues. The V gene's germline CDR1 is KGHDR and CDR2 SFDVKD. DNA of the CDR3: TGTGCCACCAGTCAGGGAGACGATGGAAACACCATATATTTT. It codes for CATSQGDDGNTIYF.

V is TRBV27 and J is TRBJ2-3, with D perhaps TRBD1 (6 bases). With 3 bases removed from V and 0 bases from J, the gap between germline ends came to 10 bases. Germline V gives CDR1 MNHEY, CDR2 SMNVEV (reference sequence). The CDR3 length is 15 residues. CDR3 in DNA: TGTGCCAGCAGTTTCACAGGGTCCAGCACAGATACGCAGTATTTT. The encoded protein is CASSFTGSSTDTQYF.

The chain uses TRBV7-9 and TRBJ2-2, with TRBD1 matching over 11 bases. J gave up 6 bases and V 3 bases, and 9 bases lay outside the gene matches. Germline CDR1 SEHNR, CDR2 FQNEAQ (reference sequence). The length of the CDR3 is 17 residues. The CDR3 loop is CASSLLPGQGAAGELFF. The CDR3 DNA is TGTGCCAGCAGCTTGTTACCAGGACAGGGGGCGGCCGGGGAGCTGTTTTTT.

The chain couples TRBV2 to TRBJ2-5; D possibly corresponds to TRBD2 (6 bases). Germline-derived CDR1 and CDR2 are SNHLY and FYNNEI. Between the trimmed V and J ends, which lost 5 bases and 3 bases, there was a span of 10 bases. The CDR3 covers 13 residues. CDR3 amino acids: CASSRELEETQYF. CDR3 nucleotides: TGTGCCAGCAGTCGGGAGTTGGAAGAGACCCAGTACTTC.

This chain joins TRBV2 and TRBJ1-5; no reliable D call. Trimming cost V 7 bases and J 4 bases, with 20 bases left between them. Germline values: CDR1 SNHLY, CDR2 FYNNEI. This CDR3 contains 16 residues. CDR3 coding DNA: TGTGCCAGCACCCCATCGCAGGCAGGTGCTAATCAGCCCCAGCATTTT. Encoded protein: CASTPSQAGANQPQHF.

The rearrangement joins TRBV10-3 to TRBJ2-7; D not certain. CDR1 ENHRY and CDR2 SYGVKD come from the germline V gene. The CDR3 covers 13 residues. The V and J ends lost 7 bases and 3 bases respectively, with 13 bases between them. DNA for the CDR3: TGTGCCATCACGCAGGCCCAAGACTACGAGCAGTACTTC. It yields the protein CAITQAQDYEQYF.

The chain employs TRBV7-8 and TRBJ2-7; 8 bases agree with TRBD1. Germline V lookup: CDR1 SGHVS, CDR2 FQNEAQ. The CDR3 is made up of 15 amino acids. J lost 1 base, V lost 6 bases, and 8 bases had no gene match. Written as DNA, the CDR3 is TGTGCCAGCAGGCTCGACAGGGGACCTTCCTACGAGCAGTACTTC. It is translated as CASRLDRGPSYEQYF.

The V call is TRBV2, the J call TRBJ1-3; TRBD1 matches at 8 bases. This CDR3 region has 15 residues. Germline V gene lookup returns CDR1 SNHLY and CDR2 FYNNEI. V shed 7 bases and J 2 bases; nucleotides not matched to a gene: 7. The DNA of the CDR3 is TGTGCCAGCACCCGACAGGGGCAGCCTGGAAACACCATATATTTT. Amino acids: CASTRQGQPGNTIYF.

The V call is TRBV4-1, the J call TRBJ1-5; perhaps TRBD1 as D (5 bases). The CDR3 loop spans 15 amino acids. Looked up from germline, CDR1 is MGHRA and CDR2 is YSYEKL. V was trimmed by 2 bases and J by 9 bases, leaving 17 bases between them. The CDR3 is CASSQNDSPIRPQHF. In DNA, the CDR3 is TGCGCCAGCAGCCAAAATGACAGTCCAATTAGGCCCCAGCATTTT.